These 16 T cell receptor beta chains were sequenced from one sample in a study of cytomegalovirus exposure and HLA in healthy donors. PCR involved 60 Vbeta and 13 Jbeta primers. Assay: immunoSEQ multiplex PCR; the TCRdb copy retains only in-frame clones and omits some. The specimen's table records some 70,000 clones. The sequencing sample was made of PBMCs. The receptors originated from a boy younger than 18 in good health and CMV-seronegative.

The rearrangement uses TRBV20-1 and TRBJ2-5, with TRBD1 identical over 10 bases. With V trimmed by 6 bases and J by 10 bases, 5 bases remained unmatched. Germline CDR1 is DFQATT and CDR2 is SNEGSKA (reference sequence). The length of the CDR3 is 11 residues. CDR3 amino acids: CSADGQGDQYF. Here the CDR3 DNA reads TGCAGTGCCGATGGACAGGGGGACCAGTACTTC.

This sequence joins TRBV4-2 and TRBJ1-1, with D unclear. The CDR3 loop spans 13 amino acids. Trimming left V 4 bases short and J 1 base short, with 7 bases between. Germline CDR1 reads LGHNA; CDR2 reads YNFKEQ. The CDR3 sequence: CASSPRQNTEAFF. The CDR3 nucleotides are TGTGCCAGCAGCCCCAGACAGAACACTGAAGCTTTCTTT.

V is TRBV4-3 and J is TRBJ1-5; D call uncertain. The germline V gene has CDR1 LGHNA and CDR2 YSLEER. The CDR3 sequence is 15 residues long. V lost 0 bases and J 0 bases, leaving 6 bases between the germline ends. Here the CDR3 DNA reads TGCGCCAGCAGCCAAGATCGTTATAGCAATCAGCCCCAGCATTTT. Protein product: CASSQDRYSNQPQHF.

V is TRBV6-5 and J is TRBJ1-1; 10 positions match TRBD1. J lost 5 bases, V lost 1 base, and 4 bases had no gene match. CDR3 length: 15 amino acids. CDR1 and CDR2 (germline): MNHEY, SVGAGI. CDR3 protein: CASSYFGTGVTEAFF. The CDR3 nucleotides are TGTGCCAGCAGTTACTTCGGGACAGGGGTTACTGAAGCTTTCTTT.

To note about this clone: One junction end disagrees with the germline gene, perhaps due to a read error. The chain joins TRBV25-1 to TRBJ2-1, with a tentative D call TRBD2 (7 bases). Per germline, CDR1 MGHDK and CDR2 SYGVNS. This CDR3 is 15 amino acids long. The CDR3 spells CASLGGPSSDNEQFF. CDR3 DNA sequence: TGTGCCAGCCTCGGGGGGCCGAGCTCCGACAATGAGCAGTTCTTC.

The V and J genes are TRBV6-6 and TRBJ2-7; 7 bases match TRBD1. The CDR3 runs to 14 residues. J lost 2 bases, V lost 7 bases, and 8 bases had no gene match. In germline, CDR1 is MNHNY, CDR2 SVGAGI (reference sequence). Here the CDR3 DNA reads TGTGCCAGCATCCCCCGGGACAGAGCCTACGAGCAGTACTTC. It encodes CASIPRDRAYEQYF.

V gene TRBV27 combines with J gene TRBJ2-5; TRBD2 agrees at 10 bases. CDR3 length equals 18 residues. The germline CDR1 and CDR2 sequences are MNHEY and SMNVEV (reference sequence). V lost 5 bases, J lost 4 bases, and 16 bases stayed unmatched. The DNA of the CDR3 is TGTGCCAGCAGTGCGATTAGCGGGGGGTATTGGGGGGGAGAGACCCAGTACTTC. This translates into CASSAISGGYWGGETQYF.

With regard to this clone: At one boundary the junction diverges from the germline segment, which might be a read error. The CDR3 coding sequence is TGTGCCGGCAGCGTAGGGACAGGGGATCAGCCCCAGCATTTT. Translating it yields CAGSVGTGDQPQHF. The chain has TRBV9 and TRBJ1-5, with 10 bases that match TRBD1. Germline CDR1 reads SGDLS; CDR2 reads YYNGEE. This CDR3 region has 14 residues.

The chain has TRBV7-6 and TRBJ1-1; D unclear. Trimming stripped 5 bases from V and 2 bases from J, with 9 bases between. CDR3 length: 13 amino acids. Per germline, CDR1 SGHVS and CDR2 FNYEAQ. CDR3 protein: CASSDIANTEAFF. CDR3 in DNA: TGTGCCAGCAGCGACATCGCTAACACTGAAGCTTTCTTT.

The gene calls are TRBV10-1 and TRBJ1-5; 8 bases line up with TRBD1. Germline values: CDR1 WNHNN, CDR2 SYGVQD (reference sequence). CDR3 length: 18 amino acids. With 3 bases clipped from V and 3 bases from J, the junction kept 13 bases outside the gene matches. CDR3 bases: TGCGCCAGCAGTGAAAGTCTTAGACAGGGGCTTTACAATCAGCCCCAGCATTTT. This sequence encodes CASSESLRQGLYNQPQHF.

CDR3: CASSLSTVITGQPQHF. DNA of the CDR3: TGTGCCAGCAGCTTATCGACGGTTATAACGGGTCAGCCCCAGCATTTT. The V gene is TRBV5-6, the J gene TRBJ1-5; the D is unclear. The V end was cut by 2 bases, the J end by 6 bases, with 18 bases between. Per germline, CDR1 SGHDT and CDR2 YYEEEE. The CDR3 spans 16 residues.

J is TRBJ2-2 and V is TRBV5-1; a weak D match, TRBD2 (7 bases). CDR3 length: 16 amino acids. The germline V gene encodes CDR1 SGHRS and CDR2 YFSETQ. Between the trimmed V and J ends, which lost 2 bases and 5 bases, there was a span of 16 bases. In nucleotides, the CDR3 is TGCGCCAGCAGCTTCCCCGGGGGAGGGGGTACCGGGGAGCTGTTTTTT. Its protein is CASSFPGGGGTGELFF.

The chain carries TRBV10-3 and TRBJ1-5; D is ambiguous. The germline V and J ends were trimmed by 11 bases and 1 base, with 12 bases remaining between them. Germline assignment: CDR1 ENHRY and CDR2 SYGVKD. There are 13 residues in the CDR3. The CDR3 DNA reads TGTGCCTCCTATGACGGGAGCAATCAGCCCCAGCATTTT. Translating gives CASYDGSNQPQHF.

The V and J genes are TRBV5-4 and TRBJ1-1; 7 nucleotides align to TRBD1. CDR1 and CDR2 from the germline V gene are SGHNT and YYREEE (reference sequence). The CDR3 has 15 residues. Germline trimming cut 4 bases from V and 0 bases from J; bases unmatched to any gene: 6. DNA for the CDR3: TGTGCCAGCAGCCTAGGACAGGCCTTGAACACTGAAGCTTTCTTT. Translating it yields CASSLGQALNTEAFF.

This sequence joins TRBV6-4 and TRBJ1-2; perhaps TRBD1 as D (6 bases). V was cut by 2 bases and J by 4 bases, with 20 bases left in between. Germline V gene data show CDR1 as MRHNA and CDR2 as SNTAGT. The CDR3 length is 17 residues. The CDR3 nucleotides read TGTGCCAGCAGTGACACTCACGGCTCGGGAGGGGGCTATGGCTACACCTTC. This encodes CASSDTHGSGGGYGYTF.

The genes are TRBV27 and TRBJ2-7; 7 bases map to TRBD2. In germline, CDR1 is MNHEY, CDR2 SMNVEV (reference sequence). This CDR3 is 13 amino acids long. Losses at the gene ends were 3 bases for V and 3 bases for J; bases not matched to a gene: 2. The DNA of the CDR3 is TGTGCCAGCAGTTTTGGGGACTACTACGAGCAGTACTTC. Residues: CASSFGDYYEQYF.